These 30 T cell receptor beta chains came from one sample sequenced in a study of Tregs in tolerant kidney transplant recipients. Profiled with immunoSEQ multiplex PCR; TCRdb holds only in-frame clones, not every one. This table lists about 52,000 clones. The sample was CD4+ T cells from blood, taken before the transplant. These receptors originate from a human donor who received a combined kidney and bone marrow transplant.

CDR3 DNA (partial): TGTGCCATCAGGAACCTTGGACAGGGTGAGAACACTGAA. Its translation: CAIRNLGQGENTE. The full CDR3 protein is CAIRNLGQGENTEAFF. The chain has TRBV10-3 and TRBJ1-1; 8 bases fit TRBD1. From the germline J gene comes the end of the CDR3, since the read stops 3 residues before it. The germline CDR1 and CDR2 sequences are ENHRY and SYGVKD. The junction had 10 bases not matched to a gene; V was cut back by 6 bases and J by 1 base. The CDR3 covers 16 residues.

This CDR3 is CASSKGMGNTEAFF. CDR3 DNA, as far as it was read: TGTGCCAGCAGCAAGGGCATGGGGAACACTGAA. V gene TRBV7-2 combines with J gene TRBJ1-1; D unresolved. The CDR3 end lies 3 residues beyond the end of the read and is filled in from the germline J gene. The CDR3 loop spans 14 amino acids. CDR1 and CDR2 (germline): SGHTA, FQGNSA. Trimming took off 5 bases at V and 1 base at J, with 11 bases between the two ends.

A remark on this clone: The read finishes 3 residues shy of the CDR3 end, and the germline J gene is used to complete it. The V and J genes are TRBV29-1 and TRBJ1-1; D remains unclear. The V end was cut by 7 bases, the J end by 2 bases, with 14 bases between. CDR3 length: 13 amino acids. Per germline, CDR1 SQVTM and CDR2 ANQGSEA. CDR3 amino acids: CSAQRRVNTEAFF. The sequenced part of the CDR3 DNA is TGCAGCGCCCAACGGCGGGTAAACACTGAA.

With regard to this clone: The CDR3 is cut off 3 residues early in the read; its end comes from the germline J gene. V usage is TRBV7-8 and J usage is TRBJ2-2; D gene unclear. The CDR3 is 16 amino acids. V lost 3 bases and J lost 0, with 11 bases in between. Per the germline V gene, CDR1 is SGHVS and CDR2 is FQNEAQ. The CDR3 is CASSFSGKPNTGELFF. CDR3 DNA (partial): TGTGCCAGCAGCTTTTCAGGAAAACCGAACACCGGGGAG.

To note about this clone: The missing CDR3 end, 3 residues past where the read stops, is filled in from the germline J gene. This chain joins TRBV2 and TRBJ1-2; TRBD1 matches at 8 bases. The CDR3 extends over 17 amino acids. With V trimmed by 3 bases and J by 5 bases, 14 bases remained unmatched. Germline CDR1 SNHLY, CDR2 FYNNEI. The sequenced part of the CDR3 DNA is TGTGCCAGCAGTGACGCGGCAGGGGGCAACCTAGGATATGGC. Amino acid sequence: CASSDAAGGNLGYG. The full CDR3 protein is CASSDAAGGNLGYGYTF. Using reference TRBV2 and TRBJ1-2 for the parts outside the CDR3, the full variable domain is EPEVTQTPSHQVTQMGQEVILRCVPISNHLYFYWYRQILGQKVEFLVSFYNNEISEKSEIFDDQFSVERPDGSNFTLKIRSTKLEDSAMYFCASSDAAGGNLGYGYTFGSGTRLTVV.

Notes on this clone: Read coverage stops 3 residues before the CDR3 terminus; the germline J gene supplies the remainder. V and J are TRBV28 and TRBJ1-5; 10 bases agree with TRBD1. Germline V gives CDR1 MDHEN, CDR2 SYDVKM. The CDR3 runs 16 residues. V lost 3 bases to trimming and J lost 4 bases; unmatched junction nucleotides: 6. The sequenced part of the CDR3 DNA is TGTGCCAGCAGTTTCGTCCCGGGACAGGGGAATCAGCCC. Its translation: CASSFVPGQGNQP. From start to end, the CDR3 is CASSFVPGQGNQPQHF. Full variable domain (remainder filled in from reference TRBV28 and TRBJ1-5): DVKVTQSSRYLVKRTGEKVFLECVQDMDHENMFWYRQDPGLGLRLIYFSYDVKMKEKGDIPEGYSVSREKKERFSLILESASTNQTSMYLCASSFVPGQGNQPQHFGDGTRLSIL.

Worth noting for this clone: The read gets to within 3 residues of the CDR3 end, and the germline J gene fills in the rest. The rearrangement links TRBV20-1 to TRBJ2-5; D unclear. Between the trimmed V and J ends, which lost 3 bases and 2 bases, there was a span of 7 bases. There are 12 residues in the CDR3. Germline CDR1 and CDR2: DFQATT and SNEGSKA (reference sequence). The sequenced CDR3 bases are TGCAGTGCTAGTTCTCGGCAAGAGACC. This translates into CSASSRQET. The CDR3 in its entirety is CSASSRQETQYF.

In regard to this clone: The DNA ends 3 residues before the CDR3 does, and the rest of the CDR3 is filled in from the germline J gene. This chain joins TRBV7-2 and TRBJ1-2; D unclear. Germline V gene sequence: CDR1 SGHTA, CDR2 FQGNSA. V was cut by 2 bases and J by 4 bases, with 14 bases left in between. The CDR3 loop spans 15 amino acids. Here the CDR3 reads CASSLTSEAPYGYTF. Partial CDR3 DNA: TGTGCCAGCAGCTTAACAAGTGAGGCTCCCTATGGC.

Worth noting for this clone: Read coverage stops 3 residues before the CDR3 terminus; the germline J gene supplies the remainder. The chain couples TRBV18 to TRBJ2-7, with D perhaps assigned TRBD1 or TRBD2 (5 bases each). This CDR3 comprises 14 residues. The germline V and J ends were trimmed by 2 bases and 5 bases, with 13 bases remaining between them. The germline CDR1 and CDR2 sequences are KGHSH and LQKENI. Incomplete CDR3 DNA: TGTGCCAGCTCACCAGGACGGGAAGGGGACGAG. Its protein product is CASSPGREGDE. The whole CDR3 protein reads CASSPGREGDEQYF.

About this clone itself: The CDR3 end falls 3 residues outside the read, so it is completed with the germline J gene. This chain uses TRBV2 with TRBJ2-1; weak D call: TRBD1 (5 bases). CDR3 length: 15 residues. Per the germline V gene, CDR1 is SNHLY and CDR2 is FYNNEI. V shed 4 bases and J shed 2 bases, with 12 bases lying between them. Here the CDR3 reads CASSADSTPYNEQFF. Incomplete CDR3 DNA: TGTGCCAGCAGTGCCGACAGCACACCCTACAATGAG.

Notes on this clone: The read stops 3 residues short of the end of the CDR3; the missing end is completed from the germline J gene. This chain joins TRBV6-1 and TRBJ2-4, with D unclear. CDR1 and CDR2 (germline): MNHNS, SASEGT. This CDR3 comprises 11 residues. V lost 4 bases, J lost 7 bases, and 5 bases lay in between. The CDR3 protein is CASSVMNIQYF. The CDR3 DNA, read in part, is TGTGCCAGCAGTGTCATGAACATT.

In regard to this clone: The read gets to within 3 residues of the CDR3 end, and the germline J gene fills in the rest. J is TRBJ2-1 and V is TRBV19; 11 bases line up with TRBD2. CDR1 is LNHDA and CDR2 is SQIVND in the germline V gene (reference sequence). The CDR3 sequence is 13 residues long. J lost 4 bases, V lost 9 bases, and 2 bases had no gene match. The part of the CDR3 DNA that was read is TGTGCCAGCGGACTAGCGGGTTACAATGAG. Protein sequence: CASGLAGYNE. The full CDR3 reads CASGLAGYNEQFF.

As regards this clone: The read falls 3 residues short of the CDR3 end, and the missing part is taken from the germline J gene. The rearrangement uses TRBV6-1 and TRBJ2-7, with D maybe TRBD1 (5 bases). There are 14 residues in the CDR3. With 4 bases removed from V and 4 bases from J, the gap between germline ends came to 14 bases. The germline V gene encodes CDR1 MNHNS and CDR2 SASEGT. CDR3 DNA (partial): TGTGCCAGCAGTGGCGCCAGGGAAAGGTACGAG. It is translated as CASSGARERYE. The complete CDR3 reads CASSGARERYEQYF.

Worth noting for this clone: The read comes to an end 3 residues before the CDR3 does, leaving the germline J gene to fill in the end. The chain has TRBV30 and TRBJ1-2, with TRBD1 as a possible D gene (5 bases). CDR3 length: 13 amino acids. Germline V CDR1 and CDR2: GTSNPN, SVGIG (reference sequence). The sequenced CDR3 bases are TGTGCCTGGAGTCCCGGGGGTTATACCTCC. This codes for CAWSPGGYTS. The CDR3 in full is CAWSPGGYTSYTF.

To note about this clone: The read comes to an end 3 residues before the CDR3 does, leaving the germline J gene to fill in the end. The rearrangement links TRBV18 to TRBJ2-3, with 8 bases that match TRBD1. V trimming: 1 base; J trimming: 0 bases; junction bases outside the gene matches: 3. From germline, CDR1 is KGHSH and CDR2 LQKENI. The CDR3 is 16 amino acids. The CDR3 is CASSPRGQDSTDTQYF. The CDR3 bases that were read are TGTGCCAGCTCACCACGGGGACAGGATAGCACAGATACG. Supplemented by reference TRBV18 and TRBJ2-3, the full variable domain reads NAGVMQNPRHLVRRRGQEARLRCSPMKGHSHVYWYRQLPEEGLKFMVYLQKENIIDESGMPKERFSAEFPKEGPSILRIQQVVRGDSAAYFCASSPRGQDSTDTQYFGPGTRLTVL.

Note on this clone: The read stops 3 residues short of the end of the CDR3; the missing end is completed from the germline J gene. The V gene is TRBV20-1, the J gene TRBJ2-3; possible D gene TRBD2, 5 bases. V lost 7 bases, J lost 2 bases, and 13 bases lay in between. The germline gives CDR1 DFQATT, CDR2 SNEGSKA (reference sequence). CDR3 size: 13 residues. Here the CDR3 reads CSEGLDATDTQYF. CDR3 DNA (partial): TGCAGTGAAGGACTGGACGCCACAGATACG.

With regard to this clone: The DNA ends 3 residues before the CDR3 does, and the rest of the CDR3 is filled in from the germline J gene. V is TRBV2 and J is TRBJ2-7, with D perhaps matching TRBD1 (5 bases). This CDR3 contains 14 residues. The V and J ends lost 5 bases and 5 bases respectively, with 16 bases between them. Per germline, CDR1 SNHLY and CDR2 FYNNEI. CDR3 bases read: TGTGCCAGCAGTAGAGAACAGGTCGGCGACGAG. The encoded protein is CASSREQVGDE. The full CDR3 protein reads CASSREQVGDEQYF.

Comment on this clone: The CDR3 extends 3 residues past the end of the read, so its final part is completed from the germline J gene. V is TRBV29-1 and J is TRBJ1-2; weak D call: TRBD1 (5 bases). Per germline, CDR1 SQVTM and CDR2 ANQGSEA. Trimming cost V 2 bases and J 4 bases, with 14 bases left between them. The CDR3 is 14 residues long. Partial CDR3 DNA: TGCAGCGTTGAATCTACGGGGGACCTCTATGGC. It is translated as CSVESTGDLYG. The entire CDR3 sequence reads CSVESTGDLYGYTF.

Concerning this clone itself: The missing CDR3 end, 3 residues past where the read stops, is filled in from the germline J gene. The chain carries TRBV19 and TRBJ2-7; 8 bases map to TRBD2. This CDR3 is built from 15 residues. Per germline, CDR1 LNHDA and CDR2 SQIVND (reference sequence). With 3 bases clipped from V and 4 bases from J, the junction kept 8 bases outside the gene matches. CDR3 DNA, as far as it was read: TGTGCCAGTAGTATTTCGGAGCGGGGGCAATACGAG. It yields the protein CASSISERGQYE. The full CDR3 reads CASSISERGQYEQYF.

Details on this clone: The sequence runs out 3 residues before the end of the CDR3; the remainder is reconstructed from the germline J gene. The V call is TRBV11-2, the J call TRBJ1-5; D remains ambiguous. The length of the CDR3 is 13 residues. Germline V gene data show CDR1 as SGHAT and CDR2 as FQNNGV. V was shortened by 5 bases and J by 4 bases, with 9 bases between the two germline ends. The CDR3 region is CASSVSGNQPQHF. The CDR3 bases that were read are TGTGCCAGCAGCGTAAGCGGGAATCAGCCC.

In the case of this clone: The CDR3 end lies 3 residues beyond the end of the read and is filled in from the germline J gene. The rearrangement links TRBV2 to TRBJ1-5; TRBD1 aligns across 9 bases. CDR1 and CDR2 from the germline V gene are SNHLY and FYNNEI. This CDR3 spans 14 amino acids. J lost 2 bases, V lost 8 bases, and 4 bases had no gene match. The CDR3 DNA, read in part, is TGTGCCAGCGGCCGGGACAGGGGCAATCAGCCC. Its protein is CASGRDRGNQP. The entire CDR3 reads CASGRDRGNQPQHF.

To note about this clone: The read ends 3 residues shy of where the CDR3 ends; the end is completed using the germline J gene. The chain employs TRBV6-2 or TRBV6-3 and TRBJ2-2; perhaps TRBD1 as D (5 bases). This CDR3 has 14 residues. V was cut by 4 bases and J by 3 bases, with 9 bases left in between. The germline V gene has CDR1 MNHEY and CDR2 SVGEGT. Incomplete CDR3 DNA: TGTGCCAGCAGTTTCCGACAGTACACCGGGGAG. This translates into CASSFRQYTGE. In full, the CDR3 is CASSFRQYTGELFF.

A remark on this clone: The read terminates 3 residues ahead of where the CDR3 ends, so the germline J gene completes it. V and J are TRBV18 and TRBJ2-2, with D possibly matching TRBD2 (5 bases). Looked up from germline, CDR1 is KGHSH and CDR2 is LQKENI. Trimming took 3 bases from V and 4 from J, leaving 15 bases between them. This CDR3 comprises 16 residues. The CDR3 loop is CASSPPGSFATGELFF. The DNA read from the CDR3 is TGTGCCAGCTCACCGCCGGGGAGTTTTGCCACCGGGGAG.

Concerning this clone: The CDR3 end falls 3 residues outside the read, so it is completed with the germline J gene. The chain is built from TRBV14 and TRBJ1-1; TRBD1 might be the D (6 bases). CDR3 length: 15 amino acids. Germline V gene lookup returns CDR1 SGHDN and CDR2 FVKESK. V was pared by 4 bases and J by 1 base, with 13 bases between. Partial CDR3 DNA: TGTGCCAGCAGCCTTTTACAGGGAAAGAACACTGAA. It codes for CASSLLQGKNTE. The full CDR3 is CASSLLQGKNTEAFF. Variable domain in full (rest from reference TRBV14 and TRBJ1-1): EAGVTQFPSHSVIEKGQTVTLRCDPISGHDNLYWYRRVMGKEIKFLLHFVKESKQDESGMPNNRFLAERTGGTYSTLKVQPAELEDSGVYFCASSLLQGKNTEAFFGQGTRLTVV.

About this clone: The read ends 3 residues shy of where the CDR3 ends; the end is completed using the germline J gene. This chain joins TRBV7-9 and TRBJ2-5; possibly TRBD2 for D (6 bases). The germline V and J ends were trimmed by 5 bases and 1 base, with 11 bases remaining between them. CDR3 length: 14 amino acids. The germline V gene encodes CDR1 SEHNR and CDR2 FQNEAQ (reference sequence). The part of the CDR3 DNA that was read is TGTGCCAGCAGCCGCCTCGGGGGCCAAGAGACC. It encodes CASSRLGGQET. The whole CDR3 sequence is CASSRLGGQETQYF.

For this clone: The CDR3 end is not reached by the read, which stops 3 residues before it; the germline J gene fills it in. The J gene is TRBJ2-3, the V gene TRBV7-2; TRBD1 is a possible D gene (5 bases). Germline V gene sequence: CDR1 SGHTA, CDR2 FQGNSA. This CDR3 contains 15 residues. V lost 6 bases to trimming and J lost 7 bases, with 20 bases between them. The CDR3 loop is CASSRPRDRGNTQYF. The CDR3 DNA, read in part, is TGTGCCAGCAGTCGACCCAGGGATAGGGGAAATACG.

About this clone itself: The read ends 3 residues before the CDR3 terminus; that terminus is restored from the germline J gene. The chain joins TRBV19 to TRBJ2-1; the D gene is possibly TRBD2 (5 bases). The CDR3 contains 17 residues. Trimming removed 1 base at V and 0 bases at J, with 13 bases between. The germline gives CDR1 LNHDA, CDR2 SQIVND (reference sequence). The part of the CDR3 DNA that was read is TGTGCCAGTAGTATAGCTTCGCGGAGGAGCTCCTACAATGAG. As protein: CASSIASRRSSYNE. The entire CDR3 protein reads CASSIASRRSSYNEQFF.

Note on this clone: The CDR3 end is not reached by the read, which stops 3 residues before it; the germline J gene fills it in. The V gene is TRBV2, the J gene TRBJ2-4; D might be TRBD2 (6 bases). CDR3 length equals 16 residues. Germline CDR1 SNHLY, CDR2 FYNNEI. Trimming removed 6 bases from V and 0 bases from J, with 15 bases in between. CDR3: CASSHSGGQAKNIQYF. The CDR3 DNA, read in part, is TGTGCCAGCAGCCATAGCGGAGGGCAAGCCAAAAACATT.

On this clone itself: The read stops 3 residues short of the end of the CDR3; the missing end is completed from the germline J gene. This rearrangement joins TRBV2 to TRBJ2-7; D is unclear. Trimming left V 4 bases short and J 3 bases short, with 7 bases between. The CDR3 extends over 12 amino acids. Germline values: CDR1 SNHLY, CDR2 FYNNEI. CDR3 sequence: CASSGQGYEQYF. CDR3 DNA, as far as it was read: TGTGCCAGCAGTGGACAAGGCTACGAG.

With regard to this clone: The read comes to an end 3 residues before the CDR3 does, leaving the germline J gene to fill in the end. This sequence joins TRBV18 and TRBJ1-1, with D perhaps TRBD1 (6 bases). Germline CDR1 reads KGHSH; CDR2 reads LQKENI. V was pared by 3 bases and J by 0 bases, with 8 bases between. This CDR3 has 14 residues. CDR3 amino acids: CASSPDRMNTEAFF. The sequenced part of the CDR3 DNA is TGTGCCAGCTCACCTGACAGGATGAACACTGAA.